This T cell receptor beta chain was found in a study of shared clonotypes between healthy human individuals. Study-wide results and limits: It was observed that about 5% of naive CD4 clonotypes were shared across a handful of donors.

Trimming pared 0 bases from V and 0 bases from J, leaving 12 bases between. CDR1 and CDR2 from the germline V gene are MNHNS and SASEGT. The CDR3 is made up of 17 amino acids. Method: immunoSEQ multiplex PCR; TCRdb's copy keeps in-frame clones and lacks some. Counted here are about 1 million clones, about 77% occurring once; the ten biggest clones make up about 1.5%. This clone was observed a few times. The antigen remains unidentified. The specimen was memory CD4+ T cells sorted from blood. Stated subset: CD45RA-negative fraction. The source is a man between 18 and 29 years old in good health. The chain couples TRBV6-1 to TRBJ1-5, with unresolved D. CDR3 nucleotide sequence: TGTGCCAGCAGTGAAGCGCAGTCAGAGATTAGCAATCAGCCCCAGCATTTT. Translated, it gives CASSEAQSEISNQPQHF.